This T cell receptor (beta chain) originates from a study of radiotherapy plus CTLA-4 blockade in lung cancer. Repertoires were generated with immunoSEQ multiplex PCR, while TCRdb's copy carries only in-frame clones and drops some. The table shows over 80,000 clones, with approximately 86% occurring only once. The receptor was derived from a human donor with non-small cell lung cancer that progressed on radiotherapy plus ipilimumab. The sample here was peripheral blood, taken from a patient treated with radiotherapy plus ipilimumab.

CDR3 loop: CASSRIGTWNTEAFF. The CDR3 coding sequence is TGTGCCAGCAGCCGGATAGGGACTTGGAACACTGAAGCTTTCTTT. The V gene is TRBV14, the J gene TRBJ1-1; the D gene is possibly TRBD1 (5 bases). Germline loops: CDR1 SGHDN, CDR2 FVKESK. The CDR3 covers 15 residues. The germline V and J ends were trimmed by 4 bases and 1 base, with 13 bases remaining between them.